The T cell receptor (beta chain) described here comes from a study of cytomegalovirus exposure and HLA in healthy donors. In the case of this clone: What it binds is not known.

Germline V gene data show CDR1 as SGHTS and CDR2 as YDEGEE. V shed 0 bases and J shed 3 bases, with 10 bases lying between them. The CDR3 consists of 15 residues. Study conclusions and caveats: Cytomegalovirus-associated TCR beta chains were listed, numbering 150 to 200. The finding came from a later analysis; first-cohort TCR clusters tended to co-occur in the roughly 120 validation repertoires.

The repertoire was sequenced with immunoSEQ multiplex PCR; TCRdb's copy has only in-frame clones and lacks some. There are 250,000 to 300,000 clones in the sample; 80% to 90% occur only once, and roughly 0.99% lies in the top ten. The clonotype was recovered from a woman under 30 in good health and CMV-seronegative. The specimen sequenced was PBMCs. This chain uses TRBV5-8 with TRBJ2-1; possibly TRBD1 for D (6 bases). In DNA form, the CDR3 reads TGTGCCAGCAGCTTGGCACAGGGCATCTACAATGAGCAGTTCTTC. It is translated as CASSLAQGIYNEQFF.